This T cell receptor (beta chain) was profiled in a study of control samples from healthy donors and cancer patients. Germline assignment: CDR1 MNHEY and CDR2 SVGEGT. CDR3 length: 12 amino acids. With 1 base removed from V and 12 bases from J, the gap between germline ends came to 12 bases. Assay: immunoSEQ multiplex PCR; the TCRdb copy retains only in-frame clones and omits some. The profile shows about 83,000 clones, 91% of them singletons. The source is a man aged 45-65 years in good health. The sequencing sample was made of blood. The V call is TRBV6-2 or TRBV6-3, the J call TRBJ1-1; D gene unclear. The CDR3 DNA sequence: TGTGCCAGCAGTTACTATTCGGGGATACCTTTCTTT. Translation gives CASSYYSGIPFF.